This TCR beta chain was recovered during a study of blood T cell repertoires in COVID-19. Sequencing was performed with immunoSEQ multiplex PCR; in TCRdb, only in-frame clones are kept and a portion is missing. The sample holds some 190,000 clones, approximately 80% seen once. Cohort assignment relied on participant-reported clinical history. Trimming removed 3 bases at V and 0 bases at J, with 18 bases between. The CDR3 length is 18 residues. Germline CDR1 reads MGHRA; CDR2 reads YSYEKL. The sequence derives from a man aged 55 to 70 who had been exposed to COVID-19. The V and J genes are TRBV4-1 and TRBJ1-3; D possibly corresponds to TRBD1 (5 bases). Source material: PBMCs or T cells enriched from blood (not recorded which). This CDR3 reads CASSHTSGTANSGNTIYF. The CDR3 DNA sequence: TGCGCCAGCAGCCATACTAGCGGGACGGCTAACTCTGGAAACACCATATATTTT.